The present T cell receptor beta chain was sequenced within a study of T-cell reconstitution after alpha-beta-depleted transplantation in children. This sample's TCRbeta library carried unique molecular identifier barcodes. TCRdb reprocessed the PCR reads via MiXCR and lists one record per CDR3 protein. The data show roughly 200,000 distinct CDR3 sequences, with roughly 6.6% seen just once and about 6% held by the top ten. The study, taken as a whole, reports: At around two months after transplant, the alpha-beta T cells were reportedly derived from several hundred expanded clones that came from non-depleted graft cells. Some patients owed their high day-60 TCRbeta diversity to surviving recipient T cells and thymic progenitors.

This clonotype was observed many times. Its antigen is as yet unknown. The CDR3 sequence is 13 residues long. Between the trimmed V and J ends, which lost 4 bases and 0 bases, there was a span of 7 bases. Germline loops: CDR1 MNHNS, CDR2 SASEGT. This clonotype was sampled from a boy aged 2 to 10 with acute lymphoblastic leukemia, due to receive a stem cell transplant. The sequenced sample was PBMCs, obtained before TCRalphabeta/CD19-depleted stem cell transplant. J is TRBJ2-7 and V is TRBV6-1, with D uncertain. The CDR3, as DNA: TGTGCCAGCAGTGCGGTTAGCTCCTACGAGCAGTACTTC. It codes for CASSAVSSYEQYF.